This is a list of T cell receptor beta chains from one sample in a study of blood T cell repertoires in COVID-19. Here immunoSEQ multiplex PCR was the method, and the copy in TCRdb shows in-frame clones only, minus some. The profile shows around 99,000 clones, around 80% of them singletons. The sample consisted of peripheral blood. Every receptor here comes from a man aged 45-60 years who had recovered from COVID-19. Each CDR3 is given with its conserved first and last residue. Fields, in order: D gene, V gene, clone size, J gene, CDR3 DNA, CDR3 protein. D genes are given only for firm matches. Clone size is stated in some rows and not others, as once, few, many or a class when expanded.

D gene: .; V gene: TRBV28; clone size: .; J gene: TRBJ2-7; CDR3 DNA: TGTGCCAGCAGTTTCTTCACCGGGACCTACGAGCAGTACTTC; CDR3 protein: CASSFFTGTYEQYF
D gene: .; V gene: TRBV2; clone size: once; J gene: TRBJ1-4; CDR3 DNA: TGTGCCAGTATCCAGGGGATCGGGGAAAAACTGTTTTTT; CDR3 protein: CASIQGIGEKLFF
D gene: TRBD2; V gene: TRBV2; clone size: .; J gene: TRBJ2-7; CDR3 DNA: TGTGCCAGCAGTGGACTAGCGGGAATAGGCGAGCAGTACTTC; CDR3 protein: CASSGLAGIGEQYF
D gene: .; V gene: TRBV15; clone size: .; J gene: TRBJ2-2; CDR3 DNA: TGTGCCACCAGCAGAGCGGGGAATCGCGGCGGGGAGCTGTTTTTT; CDR3 protein: CATSRAGNRGGELFF
D gene: TRBD1; V gene: TRBV9; clone size: .; J gene: TRBJ1-3; CDR3 DNA: TGTGCCAGCAGCCAGGGACAGGACTCTGGAAACACCATATATTTT; CDR3 protein: CASSQGQDSGNTIYF
D gene: TRBD1; V gene: TRBV6-5; clone size: .; J gene: TRBJ1-3; CDR3 DNA: TGTGCCAGCAGTACCTGGACAGGGGGAGGAAACACCATATATTTT; CDR3 protein: CASSTWTGGGNTIYF
D gene: .; V gene: TRBV7-8; clone size: .; J gene: TRBJ2-2; CDR3 DNA: TGTGCCAGCAGCTTAATTTCGGACACCGGGGAGCTGTTTTTT; CDR3 protein: CASSLISDTGELFF
D gene: TRBD2; V gene: TRBV6-5; clone size: .; J gene: TRBJ2-7; CDR3 DNA: TGTGCCAGCACCCCGGGACTAGGTAACTACGAGCAGTACTTC; CDR3 protein: CASTPGLGNYEQYF
D gene: TRBD2; V gene: TRBV4-1; clone size: .; J gene: TRBJ2-7; CDR3 DNA: TGCGCCAGCAGCCCCCTGGAGGGAGGGAGGACCTACGAGCAGTACTTC; CDR3 protein: CASSPLEGGRTYEQYF
D gene: TRBD2; V gene: TRBV27; clone size: .; J gene: TRBJ2-1; CDR3 DNA: TGTGCCAGCAGGCCACTTCCCGGGACTAGCGGAATTAATGAGCAGTTCTTC; CDR3 protein: CASRPLPGTSGINEQFF
D gene: .; V gene: TRBV6-2/TRBV6-3; clone size: .; J gene: TRBJ2-2; CDR3 DNA: TGTGCCAGCAGTTTCCAGCGGAACACCGGGGAGCTGTTTTTT; CDR3 protein: CASSFQRNTGELFF
D gene: .; V gene: TRBV6-5; clone size: .; J gene: TRBJ2-3; CDR3 DNA: TGTGCCAGCTTACTCGACAGCACTAGCACAGATACGCAGTATTTT; CDR3 protein: CASLLDSTSTDTQYF
D gene: .; V gene: TRBV5-1; clone size: once; J gene: TRBJ2-7; CDR3 DNA: TGCGCCAGCAGCTTGGTCTCTGCGGACAGCTCCTACGAGCAGTACTTC; CDR3 protein: CASSLVSADSSYEQYF
D gene: .; V gene: TRBV29-1; clone size: .; J gene: TRBJ2-5; CDR3 DNA: TGCAGCGTGGGGCGCGCGCAAGAGACCCAGTACTTC; CDR3 protein: CSVGRAQETQYF
D gene: .; V gene: TRBV18; clone size: .; J gene: TRBJ1-3; CDR3 DNA: TGTGCCAGCTCCGCGGACTTCTCTGGAAACACCATATATTTT; CDR3 protein: CASSADFSGNTIYF
D gene: .; V gene: TRBV29-1; clone size: few; J gene: TRBJ1-1; CDR3 DNA: TGCAGCGTTCCCCCTGAGGAGACTGAAGCTTTCTTT; CDR3 protein: CSVPPEETEAFF